This TCR beta chain was sequenced in a study of glioma-infiltrating T cells after dendritic cell vaccination (dated by TCRdb to the mid-2010s). Background for the entire study: Of the approximately 15 glioblastoma patients in the cohort, all drawn from Phase I and II dendritic cell vaccination trials, 9 were newly diagnosed and 6 had recurrent disease. Patients received autologous tumor lysate-pulsed dendritic cell vaccination between 2003 and 2012. The vaccine consisted of monocyte-derived dendritic cells cultured roughly 7 days with IL-4 and GM-CSF, then pulsed overnight with autologous tumor lysate. Each patient was given three intradermal dendritic cell vaccine injections, spaced two weeks apart, in the arm below the axilla. Tumor-infiltrating lymphocyte content was quantified and tumor and blood repertoires were compared in dendritic cell-vaccinated glioblastoma patients by deep sequencing of TCR beta CDR3 regions. TCR sequencing metrics, including TIL content and tumor-blood repertoire overlap, were correlated with survival after dendritic cell vaccination. Summary of the overall study and its limitations: The TCR overlap response model with three groups was called speculative and said to need prospective validation. Higher estimated pretreatment TIL content predicted longer time to progression and overall survival after dendritic cell vaccination. No direct relationship between TCR clonality and survival was found, suggesting a diverse polyclonal response may matter. The cohort was small and heterogeneous, with few patients having full blood and tumor sets and even fewer initial-recurrent tumor pairs.

As encoded in the germline V gene (reference sequence), CDR1 is SEHNR while CDR2 is FQNEAQ. At the junction V is shortened by 4 bases and J by 9 bases; bases outside the gene matches: 5. From cysteine to phenylalanine, the CDR3 is 15 amino acids long. Only the CDR3 DNA is retained, 45 bases long and in frame from the first base. Patients were selected for having adequate residual fresh-frozen tumor tissue and more than two years of available survival data. None of the glioblastoma patients carried an isocitrate dehydrogenase mutation, although molecular status otherwise varied. PBMC were collected before vaccination, two weeks after the third vaccination, and at tumor progression if tumor progression occurred. The Qiagen DNeasy Blood extraction Kit was used for extraction of genomic DNA. Using the immunoSEQ assay, TCRB CDR3 regions were amplified from 1.5 to 2 micrograms of genomic DNA, or from all available DNA when less than that was on hand. Multiplex PCR used 60 forward primers for TCR V beta segments and 13 reverse primers for J beta segments. To estimate the number of reads per starting template, synthetic control templates were added to each sample at limiting dilution. Sequencing produced 87 bp reads on the Illumina HiSeq System. The paper's data handling went like this. PCR and sequencing errors were removed by a nearest neighbor algorithm that merged closely related sequences. TCR overlap was measured as the percentage of unique tumor TCR beta sequences that were also present in the peripheral blood of the same patient. What TCRdb holds here is the immuneACCESS table cut down to in-frame rearrangements. Part of the clones is not present; checked against another copy, under half of the missing clones reflect an unresolved V gene, and the others are unexplained. V and J calls plus clone size are reproduced from that table; the DNA served to infer D and trimming. The sample records about 92,000 clones, under 90% of which are singletons. 15% to 18% of the sample rests with the top ten.

Of note for this clone: There is no known antigen for this receptor. Per-base qualities were not stored, and no clone one base away is much larger.

This receptor chain uses TRBV7-9 and TRBJ1-6, with TRBD1 matching 11 junction bases. The specimen was blood, collected before dendritic cell vaccination. This sequence was found in a human donor with glioblastoma. Read as DNA, the sequence is TGTGCCAGCAGCTACGGACAGGGGGCACTTTCACCCCTCCACTTT. It encodes CASSYGQGALSPLHF.